A single sample is the source of the 29 T cell receptor beta chains below, sequenced in a study of regulatory T cells in long-lasting Graves disease. CDR3 regions were amplified by Arm-PCR using iRepertoire HTBI primers to build TCR beta libraries. One entry per CDR3 protein, called by TCRdb with MiXCR from the multiplex PCR reads. The sample shows about 470,000 distinct CDR3 sequences, around 20% of them seen only once. Time point denoted: persistent/refractory GD, antithyroid drugs over 5 years with positive TRAb. PBMC-derived RNA was used for the TCR library. This specimen was peripheral blood mononuclear cells (PBMCs), taken when the disease was refractory, from a patient treated with antithyroid drugs. These receptors all come from a female donor with Graves disease.

The sample holds many counts of this clonotype. The chain is built from TRBV27 and TRBJ1-1, with 7 bases lining up with TRBD1. This CDR3 is built from 14 residues. Germline assignment: CDR1 MNHEY and CDR2 SMNVEV (reference sequence). With 6 bases clipped from V and 1 base from J, the junction kept 5 bases outside the gene matches. CDR3 sequence: CASREYRGNTEAFF. Here the CDR3 DNA reads TGTGCCAGCAGGGAGTACAGGGGGAACACTGAAGCTTTCTTT.

This chain joins TRBV7-8 and TRBJ2-5, with 11 bases fitting TRBD2. CDR3 length: 19 residues. Per germline, CDR1 SGHVS and CDR2 FQNEAQ. J gave up 2 bases and V 5 bases, and 16 bases lay outside the gene matches. CDR3 sequence (DNA): TGTGCCAGCAGCACAATTGTGATAGCGGGAGGGATATTACAAGAGACCCAGTACTTC. This sequence encodes CASSTIVIAGGILQETQYF.

The chain links TRBV20-1 to TRBJ1-1, with 8 bases fitting TRBD1. The junction had 8 bases not matched to a gene; V was cut back by 1 base and J by 7 bases. There are 14 residues in the CDR3. Germline V CDR1 and CDR2: DFQATT, SNEGSKA (reference sequence). Here the CDR3 DNA reads TGCAGTGCTAGAGTCAGACAGGGGACGGGTGAAGCTTTCTTT. Translating it yields CSARVRQGTGEAFF.

This clonotype was observed at least ten times. This chain uses TRBV28 with TRBJ2-7, with 10 bases that match TRBD1. The germline V gene has CDR1 MDHEN and CDR2 SYDVKM. Unmatched junction bases numbered 10, after V lost 5 bases and J lost 6 bases. The CDR3 runs to 15 residues. The CDR3 sequence is CASSRRGTGVSEQYF. CDR3 bases: TGTGCCAGCAGTCGGAGGGGGACAGGGGTGTCCGAGCAGTACTTC. Filled out from reference TRBV28 and TRBJ2-7, the complete variable domain reads DVKVTQSSRYLVKRTGEKVFLECVQDMDHENMFWYRQDPGLGLRLIYFSYDVKMKEKGDIPEGYSVSREKKERFSLILESASTNQTSMYLCASSRRGTGVSEQYFGPGTRLTVT.

This clonotype came up many times. This sequence joins TRBV6-5 and TRBJ2-5; maybe TRBD2 (5 bases). The V gene lost 1 base and the J gene lost 4 bases, with 16 bases spanning the gap. The germline V gene encodes CDR1 MNHEY and CDR2 SVGAGI. The length of the CDR3 is 16 residues. In nucleotides, the CDR3 is TGTGCCAGCAGTTACTGGAAACTAGGAGTGGGAGAGACCCAGTACTTC. Its translation: CASSYWKLGVGETQYF.

CDR3 bases: TGCAGTGCTAGAGATGCGTTAGCGGGAGTCGCAGATACGCAGTATTTT. Protein: CSARDALAGVADTQYF. The chain couples TRBV20-1 to TRBJ2-3; 9 bases align to TRBD2. Germline V gene sequence: CDR1 DFQATT, CDR2 SNEGSKA (reference sequence). With 0 bases clipped from V and 4 bases from J, the junction kept 8 bases outside the gene matches. The CDR3 totals 16 residues.

This clonotype was recorded at least ten times. This CDR3 is CASSTGAATFYNEQFF. CDR3 bases: TGTGCCAGCAGTACTGGAGCGGCCACTTTTTACAATGAGCAGTTCTTC. The chain combines TRBV28 with TRBJ2-1, with D possibly matching TRBD2 (5 bases). V was cut by 5 bases and J by 4 bases, with 18 bases left in between. This CDR3 is built from 16 residues. The V gene's germline CDR1 is MDHEN and CDR2 SYDVKM.

The chain links TRBV7-9 to TRBJ2-7; 9 nucleotides match TRBD1. The CDR3 has 17 residues. The ends lost 5 bases at V and 2 bases at J; junction bases unmatched: 13. In germline, CDR1 is SEHNR, CDR2 FQNEAQ (reference sequence). CDR3 sequence: CASSGGGRDRATYEQYF. For the CDR3, the DNA is TGTGCCAGCAGCGGGGGGGGACGGGACAGGGCCACCTACGAGCAGTACTTC.

The gene calls are TRBV30 and TRBJ2-7; TRBD1 matches at 7 bases. The CDR3 is made up of 15 amino acids. In germline, CDR1 is GTSNPN, CDR2 SVGIG (reference sequence). Trimming cost V 2 bases and J 0 bases; bases outside gene matches: 7. In DNA form, the CDR3 reads TGTGCCTGGAGTCCGACGACAGGGAGCTCCTACGAGCAGTACTTC. Its protein is CAWSPTTGSSYEQYF.

The chain has TRBV7-6 and TRBJ2-7, with D hard to call. Germline CDR1 SGHVS, CDR2 FNYEAQ. This CDR3 region has 16 residues. V was pared by 5 bases and J by 0 bases, with 17 bases between. The CDR3 DNA is TGTGCCAGCAGCAAAGGCCCACAGCACCACTCCTACGAGCAGTACTTC. This gives the protein CASSKGPQHHSYEQYF.

The count of this clonotype is one. The V and J genes are TRBV24-1 and TRBJ2-2; D unclear. Germline CDR1 is KGHDR and CDR2 is SFDVKD. The CDR3 length is 16 residues. Trimming pared 5 bases from V and 10 bases from J, leaving 22 bases between. The CDR3 spells CATSGLATTPLSELFF. The CDR3 coding sequence is TGTGCCACCAGTGGCCTGGCCACGACCCCCCTTTCGGAGCTGTTTTTT.

This clonotype was picked up a small number of times. The chain uses TRBV5-8 and TRBJ2-2; a weak D match, TRBD2 (5 bases). Trimming removed 6 bases at V and 4 bases at J, with 16 bases between. Per germline, CDR1 SGHTS and CDR2 YDEGEE. The CDR3 consists of 15 residues. The CDR3 DNA reads TGTGCCAGCACCATTGCGGGCCGGCGCACCGGGGAGCTGTTTTTT. As protein: CASTIAGRRTGELFF.

This clonotype was found many times. This chain connects TRBV28 to TRBJ1-1, with 8 bases lining up with TRBD1. With V trimmed by 3 bases and J by 2 bases, 8 bases remained unmatched. The CDR3 is made up of 16 amino acids. Looked up from germline, CDR1 is MDHEN and CDR2 is SYDVKM. CDR3 nucleotides: TGTGCCAGCAGTTTGGACAGGGCCGCCGTCAACACTGAAGCTTTCTTT. Residues: CASSLDRAAVNTEAFF.

This clonotype was counted a few times. The chain combines TRBV29-1 with TRBJ1-1; D gene uncertain. Germline values: CDR1 SQVTM, CDR2 ANQGSEA. V lost 5 bases to trimming and J lost 5 bases, with 12 bases between them. This CDR3 contains 12 residues. The CDR3 region is CSVLGRTTEAFF. The CDR3 region has the DNA TGCAGCGTTCTTGGGCGGACTACTGAAGCTTTCTTT.

In its sample, this clonotype was seen many times. The genes are TRBV15 and TRBJ2-7; D is perhaps TRBD2 (6 bases). V was pared by 0 bases and J by 3 bases, with 15 bases between. The CDR3 is 16 residues long. From germline, CDR1 is LNHNV and CDR2 YYDKDF (reference sequence). CDR3 DNA: TGTGCCACCAGCAGAGACGCGGGACGGAGAAACTACGAGCAGTACTTC. Its protein product is CATSRDAGRRNYEQYF.

This clonotype was counted between two and nine times. The V gene is TRBV29-1, the J gene TRBJ2-1, with 10 positions matching TRBD1. Trimming at V came to 7 bases and at J to 3 bases, leaving 6 bases not matched to a gene. The CDR3 consists of 14 residues. The V gene's germline CDR1 is SQVTM and CDR2 ANQGSEA. This CDR3 reads CSAVTGGNYNEQFF. The CDR3 DNA follows: TGCAGCGCTGTGACAGGGGGCAACTACAATGAGCAGTTCTTC.

The V call is TRBV20-1, the J call TRBJ2-7; TRBD2 matches at 7 bases. This CDR3 contains 13 residues. Trimming at V came to 2 bases and at J to 3 bases, leaving 4 bases not matched to a gene. The germline V gene has CDR1 DFQATT and CDR2 SNEGSKA (reference sequence). The CDR3, as DNA: TGCAGTGCTAGACCTAGCGGACTCTACGAGCAGTACTTC. Its translation is CSARPSGLYEQYF.

This clonotype was seen ten or more times. This chain connects TRBV2 to TRBJ2-7, with D uncertain. This CDR3 contains 13 residues. The germline V gene has CDR1 SNHLY and CDR2 FYNNEI. V was trimmed by 5 bases and J by 4 bases, leaving 12 bases between them. CDR3 residues: CASSTHTIYEQYF. CDR3 DNA sequence: TGTGCCAGCAGTACTCACACCATTTACGAGCAGTACTTC.

V and J are TRBV11-3 and TRBJ2-1; TRBD2 matches at 8 bases. V shed 0 bases and J 3 bases; nucleotides not matched to a gene: 7. Germline loops: CDR1 SGHNT, CDR2 YENEEA. The CDR3 extends over 17 amino acids. CDR3 bases: TGTGCCAGCAGCTTAGAAAAGGGAGCGGGAGTCTACAATGAGCAGTTCTTC. It is translated as CASSLEKGAGVYNEQFF.

The chain recombines TRBV7-2 with TRBJ2-3, with 7 nucleotides matching TRBD2. Trimming took 4 bases from V and 3 from J; bases not matched to a gene: 4. This CDR3 contains 14 residues. Germline V gene lookup returns CDR1 SGHTA and CDR2 FQGNSA. The CDR3 DNA reads TGTGCCAGCAGCTCCACTAGCGTGACAGATACGCAGTATTTT. Translated, it gives CASSSTSVTDTQYF.

This clonotype was detected only a few times. V is TRBV19 and J is TRBJ2-7; 10 bases line up with TRBD1. The CDR3 runs to 14 residues. V trimming: 9 bases; J trimming: 6 bases; junction bases outside the gene matches: 11. From germline, CDR1 is LNHDA and CDR2 SQIVND (reference sequence). The CDR3 sequence: CASSGTGVLGEQYF. CDR3 nucleotide sequence: TGTGCCAGCTCCGGGACAGGGGTCTTAGGCGAGCAGTACTTC.

At least ten counts were recorded for this clonotype. The gene calls are TRBV11-2 and TRBJ1-4, with TRBD1 as a possible D gene (6 bases). Looked up from germline, CDR1 is SGHAT and CDR2 is FQNNGV. Trimming shortened V by 5 bases and J by 4 bases, and 17 bases separated the two germline ends. The CDR3 length is 16 residues. CDR3 coding DNA: TGTGCCAGCAGCCGTATGGGAGGACAGAATAATGAAAAACTGTTTTTT. It specifies CASSRMGGQNNEKLFF.

This clonotype was seen more than once but under ten times. V is TRBV5-1 and J is TRBJ2-5; TRBD2 is a possible D gene (5 bases). V was pared by 0 bases and J by 5 bases, with 11 bases between. Per germline, CDR1 SGHRS and CDR2 YFSETQ. The CDR3 covers 14 residues. The CDR3 is CASSLGTYWETQYF. CDR3 coding DNA: TGCGCCAGCAGCTTGGGGACTTATTGGGAGACCCAGTACTTC. Variable domain in full (rest from reference TRBV5-1 and TRBJ2-5): KAGVTQTPRYLIKTRGQQVTLSCSPISGHRSVSWYQQTPGQGLQFLFEYFSETQRNKGNFPGRFSGRQFSNSRSEMNVSTLELGDSALYLCASSLGTYWETQYFGPGTRLLVL.

This clonotype was seen a handful of times. The gene calls are TRBV27 and TRBJ2-7, with TRBD2 matching 9 bases. Germline CDR1 is MNHEY and CDR2 is SMNVEV (reference sequence). The J segment lost 5 bases and the V segment lost 5 bases, leaving 10 bases of the junction unmatched. The CDR3 is 15 amino acids. The CDR3 spells CASSKVASGNHEQYF. The CDR3 coding sequence is TGTGCCAGCAGTAAGGTGGCTAGCGGGAACCACGAGCAGTACTTC.

In regard to this clonotype: This may be a read error: a much more frequent sequence differs by one nucleotide. The J gene is TRBJ2-7, the V gene TRBV7-8, with TRBD2 identical over 11 bases. This CDR3 contains 15 residues. CDR1 and CDR2 from the germline V gene are SGHVS and FQNEAQ. CDR3 sequence reads: CASGLVGLAGHEQYF. CDR3 coding DNA: TGTGCCAGCGGCTTAGTTGGACTAGCGGGCCACGAGCAGTACTTC.

This clonotype was observed a handful of times. This chain joins TRBV4-1 and TRBJ2-3, with 8 bases matching TRBD2. V dropped 1 base and J dropped 3; count of bases not matched to a gene: 9. CDR1 is MGHRA, CDR2 YSYEKL, per germline. CDR3 length: 17 residues. The CDR3 bases are TGCGCCAGCAGCCAAGCATCCGCGCGGGAGGTGACAGATACGCAGTATTTT. It specifies CASSQASAREVTDTQYF.

With respect to this clonotype: This may be a read error: a much more frequent sequence differs by one nucleotide. The chain is built from TRBV7-3 and TRBJ2-7, with unresolved D. The CDR3 totals 16 residues. Trimming removed 2 bases from V and 2 bases from J, with 16 bases in between. Germline values: CDR1 SGHTA, CDR2 FQGTGA. CDR3 protein: CASSLLGSLTTYEQYF. The CDR3 DNA follows: TGTGCCAGCAGCTTACTCGGTAGCCTAACGACCTACGAGCAGTACTTC.

This clonotype was seen many times. The V gene is TRBV11-2, the J gene TRBJ2-5, with 7 bases that match TRBD2. This CDR3 has 14 amino acids. The germline V gene encodes CDR1 SGHAT and CDR2 FQNNGV. V shed 8 bases, J shed 1 base, and the junction held 7 bases outside the gene matches. The CDR3 sequence is CASSRASGQETQYF. The CDR3 nucleotides are TGTGCCAGCTCCCGGGCTAGCGGCCAAGAGACCCAGTACTTC. Complete variable domain (other parts from reference TRBV11-2 and TRBJ2-5): EAGVAQSPRYKIIEKRQSVAFWCNPISGHATLYWYQQILGQGPKLLIQFQNNGVVDDSQLPKDRFSAERLKGVDSTLKIQPAKLEDSAVYLCASSRASGQETQYFGPGTRLLVL.

This clonotype was picked up a small number of times. The chain couples TRBV4-1 to TRBJ2-5, with 8 bases aligning to TRBD2. Unmatched junction bases numbered 13, after V lost 2 bases and J lost 2 bases. This CDR3 is 18 amino acids long. Looked up from germline, CDR1 is MGHRA and CDR2 is YSYEKL. CDR3 bases: TGCGCCAGCAGCCAACTTCAATCTCTAGCGGGCAGACAAGAGACCCAGTACTTC. Its translation: CASSQLQSLAGRQETQYF.